This T cell receptor beta chain is drawn from a study of shared clonotypes between healthy human individuals. Measured with immunoSEQ multiplex PCR; TCRdb has only the in-frame clones, and not every one. The sample has approximately 590,000 clones, around 95% seen once; the top ten hold 0.095% to 0.12%. The CDR3 extends over 13 amino acids. V was clipped by 2 bases and J by 8 bases, with 12 bases between them. Germline CDR1 and CDR2: SEHNR and FQNEAQ (reference sequence). A note on this clone: Its antigen remains unidentified.

Regarding the study as a whole: Generation probability values for non-shared clonotypes were lower than those for clonotypes shared by all four donors. It was only blood that was sampled, and tissue repertoires likely differ.

Selected positively for CCR7 and CD45RO-negative, naive CD8 cells excluded terminally differentiated effector memory CD45RA+ cells. The source is a woman in her 30s in good health. This sequence joins TRBV7-9 and TRBJ1-1; tentatively, D is TRBD1 (6 bases). Sample: naive CD8+ T cells sorted from blood. The chain's CDR3 is CASSLMDRQEAFF. The CDR3 DNA is TGTGCCAGCAGCTTAATGGACAGACAGGAAGCTTTCTTT.